The sample holds many counts of the clone carrying this T cell receptor (beta chain). Its antigen remains unknown. The junction does not match germline at one end; this may be a read error. Germline V gene sequence: CDR1 SGHDT, CDR2 YYEEEE. The CDR3 runs to 14 residues. The sample comes from a study of identical twins. TCRdb recomputed calls from the 5' RACE reads with MiXCR, one row per CDR3 protein. The sample holds hundreds of thousands of distinct CDR3 sequences, 10% to 15% seen once. Study-wide results and limits: It was cross-sectional statistical analysis, not following the same donors, that the conclusions relied on.

This sample was also put to use in a study of yellow fever vaccine responses in identical twins.

Sequenced material: CD8+ T cells sorted from blood. The chain uses TRBV5-6 and TRBJ2-1; tentative D call: TRBD1 (5 bases). This TCR was recovered from a woman in her late teens or twenties in good health. The CDR3 bases are TGCGCCAGCAGCTTGGGGCAGGCCTACAATGAGCAGTTCTTC. Its protein is CASSLGQAYNEQFF. The full variable domain, rest sourced from reference TRBV5-6 and TRBJ2-1, is DAGVTQSPTHLIKTRGQQVTLRCSPKSGHDTVSWYQQALGQGPQFIFQYYEEEERQRGNFPDRFSGHQFPNYSSELNVNALLLGDSALYLCASSLGQAYNEQFFGPGTRLTVL.